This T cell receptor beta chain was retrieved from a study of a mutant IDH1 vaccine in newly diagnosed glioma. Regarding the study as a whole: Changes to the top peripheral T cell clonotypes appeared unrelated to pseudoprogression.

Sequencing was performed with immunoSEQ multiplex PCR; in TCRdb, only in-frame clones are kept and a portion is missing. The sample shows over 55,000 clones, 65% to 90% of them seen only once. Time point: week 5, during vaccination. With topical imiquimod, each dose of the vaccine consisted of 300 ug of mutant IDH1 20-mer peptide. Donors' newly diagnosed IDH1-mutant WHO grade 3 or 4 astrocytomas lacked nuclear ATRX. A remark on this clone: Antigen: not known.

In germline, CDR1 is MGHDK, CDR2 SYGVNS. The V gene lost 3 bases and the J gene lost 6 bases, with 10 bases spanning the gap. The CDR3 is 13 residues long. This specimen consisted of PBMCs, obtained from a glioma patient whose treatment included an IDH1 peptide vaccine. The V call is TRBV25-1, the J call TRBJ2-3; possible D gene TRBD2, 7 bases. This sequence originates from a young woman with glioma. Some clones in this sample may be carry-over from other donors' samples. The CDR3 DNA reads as TGTGCCAGCAGTGACCGGGGGGCGGATACGCAGTATTTT. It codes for CASSDRGADTQYF.